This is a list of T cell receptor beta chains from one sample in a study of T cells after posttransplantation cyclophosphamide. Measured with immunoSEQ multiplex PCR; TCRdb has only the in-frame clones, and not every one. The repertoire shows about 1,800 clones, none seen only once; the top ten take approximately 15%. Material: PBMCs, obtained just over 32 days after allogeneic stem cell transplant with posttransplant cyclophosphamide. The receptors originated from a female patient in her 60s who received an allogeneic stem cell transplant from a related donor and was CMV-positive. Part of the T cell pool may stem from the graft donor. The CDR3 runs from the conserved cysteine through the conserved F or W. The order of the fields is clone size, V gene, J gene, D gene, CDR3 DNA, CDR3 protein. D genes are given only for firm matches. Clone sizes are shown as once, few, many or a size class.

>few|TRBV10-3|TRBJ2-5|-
TGTGCCATCAGAGCTCAAGAGACCCAGTACTTC
CAIRAQETQYF
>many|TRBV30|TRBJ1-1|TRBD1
TGTGCCTGGAGTCGACAGGGCGGAACTGAAGCTTTCTTT
CAWSRQGGTEAFF
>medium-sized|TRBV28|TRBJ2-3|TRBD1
TGTGCCAGCAGTTCGGTCCCGGGACAGGGGACAGATACGCAGTATTTT
CASSSVPGQGTDTQYF
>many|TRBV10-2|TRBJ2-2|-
TGCGCCAGCAGTGAACTGCTACTAGGAGATGTCGACACCGGGGAGCTGTTTTTT
CASSELLLGDVDTGELFF
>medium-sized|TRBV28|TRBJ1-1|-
TGTGCCAGCAGTCAAGCCCACACTGAAGCTTTCTTT
CASSQAHTEAFF
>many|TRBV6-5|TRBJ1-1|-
TGTGCCAGCAGACGCGACACGATGAACACTGAAGCTTTCTTT
CASRRDTMNTEAFF
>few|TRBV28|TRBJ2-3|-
TGTGCCAGCAGCCTCCCTGGGCCGCAGTATTTT
CASSLPGPQYF
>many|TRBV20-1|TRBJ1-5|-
TGCAGTGCTAGAGAGGCTGTTTCCCAGCATTTT
CSAREAVSQHF
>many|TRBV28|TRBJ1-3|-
TGTGCCAGCAGTTTACGGGGGGCGGGGGCTGGAAACACCATATATTTT
CASSLRGAGAGNTIYF
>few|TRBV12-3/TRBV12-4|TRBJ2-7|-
TGTGCCAGCTCTTTAGGGGGGACCGCTAGCGAGCAGTACTTC
CASSLGGTASEQYF
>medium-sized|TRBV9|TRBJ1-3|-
TGTGCCAGCAGCGTAGCTGTGGGAAACACCATATATTTT
CASSVAVGNTIYF
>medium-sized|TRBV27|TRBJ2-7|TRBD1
TGTGCCACCAGAACCGGGACAGGGCAAGACGAGCAGTACTTC
CATRTGTGQDEQYF
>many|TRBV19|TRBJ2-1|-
TGTGCCAGTAGTATAGGACTAGGGAGCAATGAGCAGTTCTTC
CASSIGLGSNEQFF
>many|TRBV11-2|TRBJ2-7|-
TGTGCCAGCAGCTCGAACGGGGGTTCCACCTACGAGCAGTACTTC
CASSSNGGSTYEQYF
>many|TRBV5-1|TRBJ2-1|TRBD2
TGCGCCAGCAGCTTTATGCCAGCCGGACTAGCGGGATACAATGAGCAGTTCTTC
CASSFMPAGLAGYNEQFF
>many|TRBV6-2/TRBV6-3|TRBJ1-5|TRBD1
TGTGCCAGCAGTCGGACAGGGGGCAATCAGCCCCAGCATTTT
CASSRTGGNQPQHF
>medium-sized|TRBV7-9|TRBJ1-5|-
TGTGCCAGCAGCTTTGGGGGGGCAGGCAATCAGCCCCAGCATTTT
CASSFGGAGNQPQHF
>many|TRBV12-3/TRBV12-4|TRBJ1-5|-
TGTGCCAGCAGTTTGGGTTTAGTGGGGCATCAGCCCCAGCATTTT
CASSLGLVGHQPQHF
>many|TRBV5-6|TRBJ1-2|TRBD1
TGTGCCAGCAGCCAACAGGGGCTCCTTAACTATGGCTACACCTTC
CASSQQGLLNYGYTF
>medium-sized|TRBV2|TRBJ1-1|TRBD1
TGTGCCAGCAGTGAATTAAACAGGGGTGGTACTGAAGCTTTCTTT
CASSELNRGGTEAFF
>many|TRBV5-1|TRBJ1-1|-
TGCGCCAGCAGCTTGTCGCTATCGGGGACTGAAGCTTTCTTT
CASSLSLSGTEAFF
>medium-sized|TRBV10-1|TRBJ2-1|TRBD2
TGCGCCAGCAGTGAGTCGAGCGGGAGGGCCGGGAATGAGCAGTTCTTC
CASSESSGRAGNEQFF
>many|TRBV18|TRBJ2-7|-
TGTGCCAGCTCACCGAGACAGGAGACCTACGAGCAGTACTTC
CASSPRQETYEQYF
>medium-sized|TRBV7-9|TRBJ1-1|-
TGTGCCAGCAGCTTACGTCTGAACACTGAAGCTTTCTTT
CASSLRLNTEAFF
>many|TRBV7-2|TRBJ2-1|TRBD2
TGTGCCAGCAGTTCTAGCGGGAGGGAGCAGTTCTTC
CASSSSGREQFF
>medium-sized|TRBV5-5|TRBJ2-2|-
TGTGCCAGCAGCTACAATCGGGTCTCGAGGGGAGACACCGGGGAGCTGTTTTTT
CASSYNRVSRGDTGELFF
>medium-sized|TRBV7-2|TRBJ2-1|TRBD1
TGTGCCAGCAGCCCCATATCGTTGACAGGGGACAATGAGCAGTTCTTC
CASSPISLTGDNEQFF
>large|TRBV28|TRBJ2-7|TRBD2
TGTGCCAGCAGCGGGACTAGCGGGACCTACGAGCAGTACTTC
CASSGTSGTYEQYF
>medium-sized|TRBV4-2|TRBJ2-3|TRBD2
TGTGCCAGCAGCCCCGGCGGGAGATTCAGGTATTTT
CASSPGGRFRYF
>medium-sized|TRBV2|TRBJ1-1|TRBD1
TGTGCCAGCAGTCGCCAGGGACAGGGGAATACTGAAGCTTTCTTT
CASSRQGQGNTEAFF
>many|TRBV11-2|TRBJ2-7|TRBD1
TGTGCCAGCAGCCTTGACAGGGGCGGCGAGCAGTACTTC
CASSLDRGGEQYF
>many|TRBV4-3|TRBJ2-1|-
TGCGCCAGCAGCCAAACCGGGTCCGGGCAGTTCTTC
CASSQTGSGQFF
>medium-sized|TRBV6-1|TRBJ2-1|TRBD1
TGTGCCAGCAGTGAATTGACAGGGGGCAATGAGCAGTTCTTC
CASSELTGGNEQFF
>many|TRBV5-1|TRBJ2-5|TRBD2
TGCGCCAGCAGCTTCCTAGCGGGACCTCAAGAGACCCAGTACTTC
CASSFLAGPQETQYF
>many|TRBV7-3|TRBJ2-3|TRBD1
TGTGCCAGCAGCTCGACAGGGAAAACGCAGTATTTT
CASSSTGKTQYF
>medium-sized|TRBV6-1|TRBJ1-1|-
TGTGCCACGGGGGGTGGCCAGACGAACACTGAAGCTTTCTTT
CATGGGQTNTEAFF
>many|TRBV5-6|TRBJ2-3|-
TGTGCCAGCAGCTTCGGTGATACGCAGTATTTT
CASSFGDTQYF
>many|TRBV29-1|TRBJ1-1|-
TGCAGCGTGAGCCCGACAGGAATGAACACTGAAGCTTTCTTT
CSVSPTGMNTEAFF
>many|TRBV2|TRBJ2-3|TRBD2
TGTGCCAGCAGTGCGGGACTAGCGGGGGGCACAGATACGCAGTATTTT
CASSAGLAGGTDTQYF
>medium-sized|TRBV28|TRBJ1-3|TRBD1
TGTGCCAGCCGGACAGGTCACTCTGGAAACACCATATATTTT
CASRTGHSGNTIYF
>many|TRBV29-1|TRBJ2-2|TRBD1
TGCAGCGTTTCACAGGGGAGCACCGGGGAGCTGTTTTTT
CSVSQGSTGELFF
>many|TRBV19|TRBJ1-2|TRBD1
TGTGCCAGTAGTATAACAGGGGGACCGCTTCGGGGCTATGGCTACACCTTC
CASSITGGPLRGYGYTF
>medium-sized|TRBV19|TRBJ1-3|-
TGTGCCAGTATCAATTTCGGGTACGGAAACACCATATATTTT
CASINFGYGNTIYF
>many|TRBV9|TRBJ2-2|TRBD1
TGTGCCAGCAGCTCCCGAGAGGGACAGGGATCATACACCGGGGAGCTGTTTTTT
CASSSREGQGSYTGELFF
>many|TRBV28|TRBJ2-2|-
TGTGCCAGCCCTGTCCCGAACACCGGGGAGCTGTTTTTT
CASPVPNTGELFF
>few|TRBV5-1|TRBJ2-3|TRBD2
TGCGCCAGCCAGAGAATCGGGGGGACCACAGATACGCAGTATTTT
CASQRIGGTTDTQYF
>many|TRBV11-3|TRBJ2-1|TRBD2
TGTGCCAGCAGCCCGGGGGGTCCCTACATTGAGCAGTTCTTC
CASSPGGPYIEQFF
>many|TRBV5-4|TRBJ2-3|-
TGTGCCAGCAGCCCTACTCAGGGCAGAGGCACAGATACGCAGTATTTT
CASSPTQGRGTDTQYF
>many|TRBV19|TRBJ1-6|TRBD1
TGTGCCAGTACTGAGGGACAGCTGCTGTCACCCCTCCACTTT
CASTEGQLLSPLHF
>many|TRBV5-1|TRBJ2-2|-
TGCGCCAGCAGCTTGGAAACAGCGAACACCGGGGAGCTGTTTTTT
CASSLETANTGELFF
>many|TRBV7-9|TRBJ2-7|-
TGTGCCAGTTGTTCTAGCCTTTCCCCCTACGAGCAGTACTTC
CASCSSLSPYEQYF